What follows are 16 T cell receptor beta chains derived from one specimen sequenced in a study of control samples from healthy donors and cancer patients. Produced via immunoSEQ multiplex PCR; TCRdb's table is partial and in-frame only. The data contain 20,000 to 30,000 clones, approximately 91% of them singletons. The sample taken for sequencing was PBMCs. The source of these receptors is a man aged 50-60 years with lung cancer.

This chain connects TRBV11-2 to TRBJ2-3; no definite D call. The CDR3 runs to 15 residues. Germline CDR1 and CDR2: SGHAT and FQNNGV. V gave up 3 bases and J gave up 1 base, with 11 bases separating them. The CDR3, as DNA: TGTGCCAGCAGCTTGACGGTCGAGGGCACAGATACGCAGTATTTT. Encoded protein: CASSLTVEGTDTQYF.

CDR3 nucleotides: TGCAGTGCCAAGCGGGGTACTGAGCAGTTCTTC. This encodes CSAKRGTEQFF. The chain combines TRBV20-1 with TRBJ2-1; 7 nucleotides agree with TRBD2. CDR1 DFQATT and CDR2 SNEGSKA come from the germline V gene (reference sequence). CDR3 length: 11 residues. Trimming at V came to 6 bases and at J to 9 bases, leaving 5 bases not matched to a gene.

V usage is TRBV28 and J usage is TRBJ1-5, with D perhaps matching TRBD1 (6 bases). The CDR3 length is 12 residues. Germline V gene sequence: CDR1 MDHEN, CDR2 SYDVKM. V was trimmed by 5 bases and J by 7 bases, leaving 9 bases between them. CDR3 nucleotides: TGTGCCAGCAGTGGGGGCGGACAGCCCCAGCATTTT. Encoded protein: CASSGGGQPQHF.

V gene TRBV9 combines with J gene TRBJ2-6; 7 positions agree with TRBD1. This CDR3 contains 16 residues. Per the germline V gene, CDR1 is SGDLS and CDR2 is YYNGEE. Germline trimming cut 4 bases from V and 2 bases from J; bases unmatched to any gene: 6. The CDR3 loop is CASSPRGKAGANVLTF. The DNA for the CDR3 is TGTGCCAGCAGCCCCAGGGGGAAAGCTGGGGCCAACGTCCTGACTTTC.

The chain joins TRBV28 to TRBJ2-5; TRBD2 matches at 7 bases. The CDR3 is made up of 14 amino acids. V lost 6 bases and J lost 5; bases outside the gene matches: 9. Germline V CDR1 and CDR2: MDHEN, SYDVKM. The CDR3 loop reads CASSGLVGVETQYF. Here the CDR3 DNA reads TGTGCCAGCAGCGGACTAGTTGGCGTGGAGACCCAGTACTTC.

V usage is TRBV11-1 and J usage is TRBJ1-1; D is unresolved. The V gene lost 8 bases and the J gene lost 1 base, with 14 bases spanning the gap. The CDR3 covers 14 residues. Per germline, CDR1 SGHAT and CDR2 FQDESV (reference sequence). This chain's CDR3 is CASRKSEKNTEAFF. CDR3 nucleotide sequence: TGTGCCAGCCGAAAGTCCGAGAAGAACACTGAAGCTTTCTTT.

The genes are TRBV3-1 (or the pseudogene TRBV3-2) and TRBJ2-1; possibly TRBD1 for D (5 bases). CDR1 and CDR2 from the germline V gene are LGHDT and YNNKEL (reference sequence). The germline V and J ends were trimmed by 4 bases and 0 bases, with 13 bases remaining between them. The CDR3 extends over 16 amino acids. As DNA, the CDR3 is TGTGCCAGCAGCCCCCGACAGATAAGCTCCTACAATGAGCAGTTCTTC. As protein: CASSPRQISSYNEQFF.

V is TRBV6-6 and J is TRBJ2-1; TRBD2 agrees at 13 bases. Per germline, CDR1 MNHNY and CDR2 SVGAGI (reference sequence). There are 16 residues in the CDR3. The ends lost 7 bases at V and 5 bases at J; junction bases unmatched: 8. The CDR3 is CASITGTSGDNNEQFF. In DNA form, the CDR3 reads TGTGCCAGCATTACCGGGACTAGCGGGGATAACAATGAGCAGTTCTTC.

The J gene is TRBJ2-1, the V gene TRBV3-1 (or the pseudogene TRBV3-2); 9 bases map to TRBD2. With 1 base clipped from V and 8 bases from J, the junction kept 6 bases outside the gene matches. The length of the CDR3 is 15 residues. CDR1 and CDR2 from the germline V gene are LGHDT and YNNKEL (reference sequence). CDR3: CASSQVGGGADEQFF. The CDR3 DNA reads TGTGCCAGCAGCCAAGTAGGCGGGGGGGCGGATGAGCAGTTCTTC.

The rearrangement joins TRBV18 to TRBJ1-6; possible D gene TRBD1, 6 bases. Trimming removed 4 bases at V and 6 bases at J, with 19 bases between. This CDR3 is 17 amino acids long. Per the germline V gene, CDR1 is KGHSH and CDR2 is LQKENI. This CDR3 reads CASSREQGGAFNSPLHF. The CDR3 DNA reads as TGTGCCAGCTCACGAGAACAGGGTGGGGCCTTTAATTCACCCCTCCACTTT.

J is TRBJ1-2 and V is TRBV19; D may be TRBD1 (6 bases). The length of the CDR3 is 15 residues. Deletions cut 6 bases from V and 4 bases from J, with 18 bases between. The germline gives CDR1 LNHDA, CDR2 SQIVND (reference sequence). In nucleotides, the CDR3 is TGTGCCAGTAGGATAAAACAGGGTAATTCCTATGGCTACACCTTC. Translating gives CASRIKQGNSYGYTF.

The V call is TRBV6-5, the J call TRBJ1-2; TRBD1 might be the D (6 bases). Germline V gene lookup returns CDR1 MNHEY and CDR2 SVGAGI. Trimming cost V 4 bases and J 3 bases, with 15 bases left between them. The CDR3 is made up of 15 amino acids. As DNA, the CDR3 is TGTGCCAGCAGTTCCAACACAGGGACCTACTATGGCTACACCTTC. Its protein product is CASSSNTGTYYGYTF.

This chain uses TRBV5-4 with TRBJ1-4; 7 nucleotides match TRBD1. The CDR3 is 17 residues long. J was trimmed by 0 bases and V by 4 bases; bases with no gene match: 9. Germline V gene sequence: CDR1 SGHNT, CDR2 YYREEE (reference sequence). The CDR3: CASSPRQGTATNEKLFF. Written as DNA, the CDR3 is TGTGCCAGCAGCCCACGACAGGGAACGGCAACTAATGAAAAACTGTTTTTT.

This clone was detected only once. The chain joins TRBV18 to TRBJ1-5; 7 bases are a match to TRBD1. Germline lookup yields CDR1 KGHSH and CDR2 LQKENI. There are 13 residues in the CDR3. The J segment lost 7 bases and the V segment lost 4 bases, leaving 4 bases of the junction unmatched. The CDR3 DNA reads TGTGCCAGCTCACAGGGGGCAGGGCAGCCCCAGCATTTT. This gives the protein CASSQGAGQPQHF.

This clone was detected a few times. The chain is built from TRBV4-1 and TRBJ2-5; 8 bases line up with TRBD1. V was pared by 0 bases and J by 5 bases, with 2 bases of the junction left unmatched. Germline CDR1 and CDR2: MGHRA and YSYEKL. The CDR3 covers 14 residues. CDR3 coding DNA: TGCGCCAGCAGCCAAGACAGGGACAGGGAGACCCAGTACTTC. Translation gives CASSQDRDRETQYF.

The chain uses TRBV4-1 and TRBJ2-5, with 12 positions matching TRBD2. The V gene's germline CDR1 is MGHRA and CDR2 YSYEKL. With V trimmed by 2 bases and J by 4 bases, 5 bases remained unmatched. This CDR3 is built from 16 residues. The CDR3 loop is CASSQSLAGGRETQYF. In nucleotides, the CDR3 is TGCGCCAGCAGCCAATCTCTAGCGGGGGGGCGAGAGACCCAGTACTTC.